The entry that follows covers one T cell receptor beta chain sequence. Its matching antigen is unknown. The purity of all sorted populations exceeded 95%. This entry belongs to a study of beta chain features in type 1 diabetes. Study background: Sorted cell examination encompassed roughly 98,000,000 cells across all samples. Whole-study results and caveats: Moderately but significantly shorter TCRB CDR3s were found in Type 1 diabetes patients in all four CD4+ subsets. Within patients, naive, central memory and Treg TCRB repertoires seemed more similar than within healthy donors. VDJ junctions from type 1 diabetes patients carried fewer insertions and larger deletions.

The whole isolated RNA underwent reverse transcription, so sequencing captured expressed TCRB transcripts. Libraries were prepared by immunoSEQ multiplex PCR; TCRdb keeps only in-frame clonotypes and omits some of them. The table includes under 150,000 clones, roughly 10% detected once. This CDR3 spans 13 amino acids. V dropped 5 bases and J dropped 4 bases, with 11 bases sitting between them. The germline gives CDR1 SEHNR, CDR2 FQNEAQ (reference sequence). Sequencing was done on a sample of central memory CD4+ T cells from blood. J is TRBJ1-1 and V is TRBV7-9; D uncertain. The sequence was obtained from a man aged 25-40 years with type 1 diabetes. The CDR3 DNA follows: TGTGCCAGCAGCCCTGAGGTGGGCACTGAAGCTTTCTTT. It translates to CASSPEVGTEAFF.